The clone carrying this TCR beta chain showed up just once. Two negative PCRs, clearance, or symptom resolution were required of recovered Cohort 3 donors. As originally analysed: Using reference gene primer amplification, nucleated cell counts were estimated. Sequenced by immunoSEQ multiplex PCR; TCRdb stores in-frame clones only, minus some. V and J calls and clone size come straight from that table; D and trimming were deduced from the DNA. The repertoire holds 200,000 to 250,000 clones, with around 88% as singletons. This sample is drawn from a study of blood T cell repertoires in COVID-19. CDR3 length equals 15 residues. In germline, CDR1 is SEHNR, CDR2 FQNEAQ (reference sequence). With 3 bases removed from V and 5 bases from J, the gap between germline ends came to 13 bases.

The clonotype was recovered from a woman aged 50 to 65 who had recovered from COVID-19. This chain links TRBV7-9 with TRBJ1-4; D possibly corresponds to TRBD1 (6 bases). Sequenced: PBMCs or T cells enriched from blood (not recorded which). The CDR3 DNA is TGTGCCAGCAGCTTCCCCAGGGGCCTAAATGAAAAACTGTTTTTT. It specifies CASSFPRGLNEKLFF.